The 3 T cell receptor beta chains reported below all come from one sample, sequenced in a study of T-cell reconstitution after alpha-beta-depleted transplantation in children. Unique molecular identifiers were used to barcode this TCRbeta library. TCRdb recomputed calls from the PCR reads with MiXCR, one row per CDR3 protein. The sample shows hundreds of thousands of distinct CDR3 sequences, 16% of them seen only once. The specimen comprised PBMCs, mostly from graft donor cells, sampled 360 days after TCRalphabeta/CD19-depleted stem cell transplant. Receptors originate from a male patient aged 2-10 years who had a stem cell transplant for acute lymphoblastic leukemia, so the T cells may come from the graft donor.

This clonotype has a count of ten or more. This rearrangement joins TRBV27 to TRBJ2-7; D possibly uses TRBD1 or TRBD2 (5 bases each). Germline-derived CDR1 and CDR2 are MNHEY and SMNVEV (reference sequence). V lost 3 bases to trimming and J lost 2 bases, with 8 bases between them. CDR3 size: 13 residues. The CDR3 region is CASSLQGPYEQYF. In DNA form, the CDR3 reads TGTGCCAGCAGTTTGCAGGGACCCTACGAGCAGTACTTC.

The chain couples TRBV25-1 to TRBJ2-7; 12 positions agree with TRBD2. The CDR3 loop spans 18 amino acids. The germline CDR1 and CDR2 sequences are MGHDK and SYGVNS. Unmatched junction bases numbered 14, after V lost 3 bases and J lost 5 bases. The CDR3 reads CASSEAGLRLAGVDEQYF. The CDR3 DNA is TGTGCCAGCAGTGAGGCAGGCCTTCGACTAGCGGGAGTAGACGAGCAGTACTTC.

This chain links TRBV6-1 with TRBJ2-1; 7 positions agree with TRBD2. Germline lookup yields CDR1 MNHNS and CDR2 SASEGT. The CDR3 loop spans 17 amino acids. The V and J ends lost 6 bases and 0 bases, in that order; junction bases with no gene match: 11. CDR3 residues: CASSWDYERSSYNEQFF. The CDR3 region has the DNA TGTGCCAGCAGCTGGGACTATGAGCGGAGCTCCTACAATGAGCAGTTCTTC.